Shown below are 30 T cell receptor beta chains from a single sample sequenced in a study of cytomegalovirus exposure and HLA in healthy donors. Primers: 60 Vbeta forward and 13 Jbeta reverse. Method: immunoSEQ multiplex PCR; TCRdb's copy keeps in-frame clones and lacks some. Seen here are approximately 110,000 clones, around 69% observed once, and the top ten hold approximately 8.2%. Sequencing input: PBMCs. The receptors shown here come from a woman between 40 and 55 years old in good health and CMV-seropositive.

The genes are TRBV28 and TRBJ1-1; weak D call: TRBD1 (6 bases). The CDR3 sequence is 14 residues long. Trimming pared 4 bases from V and 0 bases from J, leaving 9 bases between. Germline CDR1 MDHEN, CDR2 SYDVKM. The CDR3 reads CASSSQGLNTEAFF. DNA of the CDR3: TGTGCCAGCAGTTCACAGGGCCTGAACACTGAAGCTTTCTTT.

This chain joins TRBV2 and TRBJ2-5, with D perhaps TRBD2 (5 bases). The CDR3 runs 15 residues. The V end was cut by 1 base, the J end by 4 bases, with 13 bases between. From germline, CDR1 is SNHLY and CDR2 FYNNEI. DNA for the CDR3: TGTGCCAGCAGTGAAGGCTACTCTGGACTAGAGACCCAGTACTTC. It specifies CASSEGYSGLETQYF. Using reference TRBV2 and TRBJ2-5 for the parts outside the CDR3, the full variable domain is EPEVTQTPSHQVTQMGQEVILRCVPISNHLYFYWYRQILGQKVEFLVSFYNNEISEKSEIFDDQFSVERPDGSNFTLKIRSTKLEDSAMYFCASSEGYSGLETQYFGPGTRLLVL.

V gene TRBV27 combines with J gene TRBJ1-1; D possibly corresponds to TRBD1 (5 bases). V dropped 6 bases and J dropped 0 bases, with 8 bases sitting between them. CDR3 length: 13 amino acids. CDR1 is MNHEY and CDR2 is SMNVEV in the germline V gene (reference sequence). CDR3 coding DNA: TGTGCCAGCAGCGGACACCTGAACACTGAAGCTTTCTTT. This sequence encodes CASSGHLNTEAFF.

This chain connects TRBV9 to TRBJ1-4; D perhaps matches TRBD1 (5 bases). Germline CDR1 reads SGDLS; CDR2 reads YYNGEE. Trimming left V 4 bases short and J 7 bases short, with 23 bases between. The CDR3 sequence is 17 residues long. CDR3 region: CASSPQAGGSSGEKLFF. The CDR3 DNA follows: TGTGCCAGCAGCCCCCAAGCCGGGGGTTCCTCGGGTGAAAAACTGTTTTTT.

The gene calls are TRBV29-1 and TRBJ2-3; possibly TRBD2 for D (6 bases). The germline V gene encodes CDR1 SQVTM and CDR2 ANQGSEA. This CDR3 region has 12 residues. Trimming shortened V by 7 bases and J by 3 bases, and 11 bases separated the two germline ends. CDR3 sequence: CSGKGTTDTQYF. In DNA, the CDR3 is TGCAGCGGGAAGGGGACTACAGATACGCAGTATTTT.

The rearrangement uses TRBV4-3 and TRBJ2-1; a weak D match, TRBD1 (5 bases). From germline, CDR1 is LGHNA and CDR2 YSLEER. The CDR3 has 14 amino acids. V was shortened by 0 bases and J by 8 bases, with 11 bases between the two germline ends. The DNA of the CDR3 is TGCGCCAGCAGCCAAGATCTAGGGGCCGATGAGCAGTTCTTC. Translating gives CASSQDLGADEQFF.

The V and J genes are TRBV7-9 and TRBJ1-1; TRBD1 is a possible D gene (5 bases). The CDR3 is made up of 16 amino acids. CDR1 is SEHNR and CDR2 is FQNEAQ in the germline V gene (reference sequence). V was shortened by 1 base and J by 2 bases, with 14 bases between the two germline ends. CDR3 region: CASSLGGGLLNTEAFF. In DNA form, the CDR3 reads TGTGCCAGCAGCTTAGGGGGGGGTTTACTCAACACTGAAGCTTTCTTT. The full variable domain, in which reference TRBV7-9 and TRBJ1-1 provide the parts outside the CDR3, is DTGVSQNPRHKITKRGQNVTFRCDPISEHNRLYWYRQTLGQGPEFLTYFQNEAQLEKSRLLSDRFSAERPKGSFSTLEIQRTEQGDSAMYLCASSLGGGLLNTEAFFGQGTRLTVV.

The rearrangement joins TRBV4-1 to TRBJ2-1, with no clear D. Trimming took 0 bases from V and 0 from J, leaving 15 bases between them. The CDR3 covers 18 residues. Germline CDR1 MGHRA, CDR2 YSYEKL. The CDR3 DNA is TGCGCCAGCAGCCAAGAATCGGGTCCGCTGGGCTCCTACAATGAGCAGTTCTTC. Protein: CASSQESGPLGSYNEQFF.

This clone was seen a handful of times. This sequence joins TRBV13 and TRBJ2-7, with D unresolved. The CDR3 is 14 residues long. The V end lost 3 bases, the J end lost 2 bases, and 11 bases lay between the germline ends. Per germline, CDR1 PRHDT and CDR2 FYEKMQ (reference sequence). CDR3 loop: CASSFLRDAYEQYF. CDR3 nucleotides: TGTGCCAGCAGCTTTCTACGAGATGCCTACGAGCAGTACTTC.

The chain combines TRBV10-3 with TRBJ1-6; 7 bases match TRBD1. The CDR3 is 18 amino acids. CDR1 and CDR2 from the germline V gene are ENHRY and SYGVKD. V trimming: 0 bases; J trimming: 8 bases; junction bases outside the gene matches: 13. The CDR3 DNA reads TGTGCCATCAGTGAGTCGAGGGGGAGAAGGGGGCAGGATTCACCCCTCCACTTT. This sequence encodes CAISESRGRRGQDSPLHF.

The rearrangement links TRBV7-2 to TRBJ1-1; TRBD1 aligns across 8 bases. Germline CDR1 reads SGHTA; CDR2 reads FQGNSA. The CDR3 is made up of 13 amino acids. The junction had 1 base not matched to a gene; V was cut back by 2 bases and J by 5 bases. CDR3 sequence (DNA): TGTGCCAGCAGCTTAAGACAGGGGACTGAAGCTTTCTTT. Its translation: CASSLRQGTEAFF.

This sequence joins TRBV6-5 and TRBJ1-2, with TRBD1 identical over 7 bases. This CDR3 contains 14 residues. CDR1 and CDR2 from the germline V gene are MNHEY and SVGAGI. J was trimmed by 3 bases and V by 6 bases; bases with no gene match: 7. This CDR3 is CASRRPGTDYGYTF. In nucleotides, the CDR3 is TGTGCCAGCAGACGCCCTGGGACAGACTATGGCTACACCTTC.

A few counts support this clone. The chain links TRBV7-3 to TRBJ1-1; 7 bases agree with TRBD1. This CDR3 spans 16 amino acids. Germline V gives CDR1 SGHTA, CDR2 FQGTGA. J lost 5 bases, V lost 5 bases, and 14 bases had no gene match. CDR3 nucleotides: TGTGCCAGCAGCCTAGTGGCATTGACAGGGAGGACTGAAGCTTTCTTT. Residues: CASSLVALTGRTEAFF.

V gene TRBV15 combines with J gene TRBJ1-6, with D hard to call. The CDR3 contains 16 residues. Per the germline V gene, CDR1 is LNHNV and CDR2 is YYDKDF (reference sequence). V lost 0 bases and J lost 7, with 13 bases in between. Written as DNA, the CDR3 is TGTGCCACCAGCAGAGATAGGTGGGGAGGGAATTCACCCCTCCACTTT. Its protein is CATSRDRWGGNSPLHF.

The chain uses TRBV2 and TRBJ1-4, with 7 bases fitting TRBD1. Trimming took 6 bases from V and 8 from J; bases not matched to a gene: 12. CDR1 is SNHLY, CDR2 FYNNEI, per germline. The CDR3 is 15 residues long. The CDR3 nucleotides are TGTGCCAGCAGCGCTCGAGACAGGGTGAACGAAAAACTGTTTTTT. This encodes CASSARDRVNEKLFF.

This clone was recorded once. This chain links TRBV9 with TRBJ2-3, with 12 bases matching TRBD2. The CDR3 is made up of 17 amino acids. Germline V gene data show CDR1 as SGDLS and CDR2 as YYNGEE. V shed 2 bases and J 3 bases; nucleotides not matched to a gene: 7. CDR3 coding DNA: TGTGCCAGCAGCGTCCCTACTGGACTAGCGGGGACAGATACGCAGTATTTT. It codes for CASSVPTGLAGTDTQYF.

This sequence joins TRBV5-1 and TRBJ2-7, with D perhaps matching TRBD1 (6 bases). The CDR3 loop spans 14 amino acids. CDR1 is SGHRS, CDR2 YFSETQ, per germline. V lost 0 bases and J lost 1, with 8 bases in between. CDR3 sequence reads: CASSLDRASYEQYF. The CDR3 DNA sequence: TGCGCCAGCAGCTTGGACAGGGCTTCCTACGAGCAGTACTTC.

V and J are TRBV5-6 and TRBJ2-3; 7 bases align to TRBD1. This CDR3 has 16 amino acids. In germline, CDR1 is SGHDT, CDR2 YYEEEE. Trimming cost V 6 bases and J 2 bases; bases outside gene matches: 12. The CDR3 region is CASTEPRDRYTDTQYF. The CDR3 bases are TGTGCCAGCACAGAGCCCCGGGACAGATACACAGATACGCAGTATTTT.

CDR3 protein: CSARVRETQYF. The CDR3 DNA sequence: TGCAGTGCTAGAGTGAGAGAGACCCAGTACTTC. J is TRBJ2-5 and V is TRBV20-1, with D hard to call. Germline lookup yields CDR1 DFQATT and CDR2 SNEGSKA (reference sequence). V dropped 1 base and J dropped 4 bases, with 4 bases sitting between them. The CDR3 covers 11 residues.

This chain uses TRBV18 with TRBJ1-1; no reliable D call. The CDR3 is made up of 14 amino acids. Trimming cost V 4 bases and J 4 bases, with 13 bases left between them. The germline V gene encodes CDR1 KGHSH and CDR2 LQKENI. The CDR3 DNA follows: TGTGCCAGCTCACTGGGCGGGGAGGGCACTGAAGCTTTCTTT. Its translation: CASSLGGEGTEAFF.

This clone appeared once. The chain joins TRBV7-2 to TRBJ2-5, with D possibly matching TRBD2 (6 bases). Per germline, CDR1 SGHTA and CDR2 FQGNSA. With 3 bases removed from V and 4 bases from J, the gap between germline ends came to 18 bases. The CDR3 is 16 residues long. Here the CDR3 reads CASSFRGKGRIETQYF. For the CDR3, the DNA is TGTGCCAGCAGCTTCCGGGGGAAGGGGAGGATAGAGACCCAGTACTTC. Together with reference TRBV7-2 and TRBJ2-5, the CDR3 gives the full variable domain: GAGVSQSPSNKVTEKGKDVELRCDPISGHTALYWYRQSLGQGLEFLIYFQGNSAPDKSGLPSDRFSAERTGGSVSTLTIQRTQQEDSAVYLCASSFRGKGRIETQYFGPGTRLLVL.

The rearrangement joins TRBV1 to TRBJ1-6. TRBV1 is a recognized pseudogene. This CDR3 contains 14 residues. The CDR3 bases are TGCACCAGAACTCGCGGAAACCAGAATTCACCCCTCCACTTT. It encodes CTRTRGNQNSPLHF.

A few counts support this clone. This chain connects TRBV6-5 to TRBJ2-1, with 7 bases aligning to TRBD2. Germline lookup yields CDR1 MNHEY and CDR2 SVGAGI. J was trimmed by 6 bases and V by 7 bases; bases with no gene match: 12. This CDR3 has 15 residues. DNA for the CDR3: TGTGCCAGCACCCCTTGGGGGGGGGAGCGCAATGAGCAGTTCTTC. Residues: CASTPWGGERNEQFF.

The chain joins TRBV5-1 to TRBJ1-6, with 7 bases matching TRBD1. CDR3 size: 14 residues. V lost 3 bases to trimming and J lost 7 bases; unmatched junction nucleotides: 4. Germline lookup yields CDR1 SGHRS and CDR2 YFSETQ. The CDR3 sequence is CASSYRDRNSPLHF. In DNA form, the CDR3 reads TGCGCCAGCAGCTACCGGGACAGAAATTCACCCCTCCACTTT.

This clone was detected only a few times. The chain carries TRBV5-6 and TRBJ2-1, with D unclear. Per the germline V gene, CDR1 is SGHDT and CDR2 is YYEEEE. Between the trimmed V and J ends, which lost 1 base and 10 bases, there was a span of 15 bases. There are 14 residues in the CDR3. This CDR3 is CASSLSGRLYEQFF. CDR3 nucleotides: TGTGCCAGCAGCTTGTCCGGCAGGTTGTACGAGCAGTTCTTC.

This clone was detected only once. This chain uses TRBV4-3 with TRBJ1-3, with D unresolved. Deletions cut 0 bases from V and 3 bases from J, with 15 bases between. Germline-derived CDR1 and CDR2 are LGHNA and YSLEER. The CDR3 sequence is 17 residues long. The CDR3 region has the DNA TGCGCCAGCAGCCAAGATTTACGTACCTCCGGTGGAAACACCATATATTTT. This gives the protein CASSQDLRTSGGNTIYF.

The rearrangement links TRBV29-1 to TRBJ2-5, with D maybe TRBD1 (5 bases). CDR1 is SQVTM, CDR2 ANQGSEA, per germline. The CDR3 runs 12 residues. V was pared by 1 base and J by 11 bases, with 14 bases between. CDR3 nucleotide sequence: TGCAGCGTTGAAGGACAGCCGGGCCGGCAGTACTTC. Translation: CSVEGQPGRQYF.

V is TRBV6-5 and J is TRBJ2-1; the D gene is possibly TRBD2 (7 bases). Germline loops: CDR1 MNHEY, CDR2 SVGAGI. Trimming took off 5 bases at V and 4 bases at J, with 9 bases between the two ends. CDR3 length equals 13 residues. The CDR3 region has the DNA TGTGCCAGCAGTCGGGGGGCTTACAATGAGCAGTTCTTC. Amino acid sequence: CASSRGAYNEQFF.

The rearrangement links TRBV2 to TRBJ2-1; no clear D gene. CDR1 and CDR2 from the germline V gene are SNHLY and FYNNEI. V was clipped by 6 bases and J by 4 bases, with 4 bases between them. CDR3 length equals 11 residues. The CDR3 sequence: CASSLYNEQFF. CDR3 nucleotide sequence: TGTGCCAGCAGCCTTTACAATGAGCAGTTCTTC.

The chain couples TRBV28 to TRBJ1-5; no clear D. The V gene's germline CDR1 is MDHEN and CDR2 SYDVKM. V lost 5 bases, J lost 5 bases, and 4 bases lay in between. This CDR3 region has 11 residues. The CDR3 loop is CASSLDQPQHF. The CDR3 nucleotides are TGTGCCAGCAGTCTAGATCAGCCCCAGCATTTT.